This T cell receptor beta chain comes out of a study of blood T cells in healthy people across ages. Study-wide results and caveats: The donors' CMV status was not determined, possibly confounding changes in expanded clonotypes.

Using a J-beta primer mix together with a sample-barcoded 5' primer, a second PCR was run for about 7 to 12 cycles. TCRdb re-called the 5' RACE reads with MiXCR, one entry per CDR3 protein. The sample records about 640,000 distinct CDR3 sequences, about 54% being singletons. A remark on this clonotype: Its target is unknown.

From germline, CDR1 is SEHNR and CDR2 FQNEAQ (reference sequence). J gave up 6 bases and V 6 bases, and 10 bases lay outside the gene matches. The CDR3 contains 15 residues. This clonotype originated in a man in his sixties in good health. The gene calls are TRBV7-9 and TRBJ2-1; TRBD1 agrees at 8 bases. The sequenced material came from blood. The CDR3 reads CASRPTGAPTNEQFF. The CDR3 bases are TGTGCCAGCAGACCGACAGGGGCGCCCACCAATGAGCAGTTCTTC.